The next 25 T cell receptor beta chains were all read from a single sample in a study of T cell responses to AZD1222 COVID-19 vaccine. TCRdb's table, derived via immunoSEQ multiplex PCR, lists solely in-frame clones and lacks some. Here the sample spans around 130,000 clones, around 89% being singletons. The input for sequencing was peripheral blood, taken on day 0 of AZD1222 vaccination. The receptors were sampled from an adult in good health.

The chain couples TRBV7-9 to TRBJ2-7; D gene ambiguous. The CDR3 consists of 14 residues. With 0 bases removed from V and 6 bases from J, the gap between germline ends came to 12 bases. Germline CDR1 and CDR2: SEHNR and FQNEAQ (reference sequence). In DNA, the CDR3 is TGTGCCAGCAGCTTAGCCGATGGAAGGCGCGAGCAGTACTTC. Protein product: CASSLADGRREQYF.

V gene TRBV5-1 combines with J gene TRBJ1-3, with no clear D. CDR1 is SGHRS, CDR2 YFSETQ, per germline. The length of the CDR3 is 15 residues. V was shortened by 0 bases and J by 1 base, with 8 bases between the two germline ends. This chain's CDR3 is CASSLVAGSGNTIYF. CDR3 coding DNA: TGCGCCAGCAGCTTGGTTGCGGGATCTGGAAACACCATATATTTT.

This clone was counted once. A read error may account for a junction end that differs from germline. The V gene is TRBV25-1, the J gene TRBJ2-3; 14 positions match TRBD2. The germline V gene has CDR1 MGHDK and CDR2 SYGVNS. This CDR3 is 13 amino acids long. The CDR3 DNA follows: TGTGCCAGCAGGACTAGCGGGGGGGCCGTCCCCCATTTT. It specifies CASRTSGGAVPHF.

CDR3 nucleotide sequence: TGTGCCAGCAGCCAAGATGTGGCAGGGGTTTCACCCCTCCACTTT. It translates to CASSQDVAGVSPLHF. This rearrangement joins TRBV4-2 to TRBJ1-6; TRBD1 might be the D (6 bases). The CDR3 length is 15 residues. Trimming removed 0 bases at V and 9 bases at J, with 12 bases between. Germline lookup yields CDR1 LGHNA and CDR2 YNFKEQ.

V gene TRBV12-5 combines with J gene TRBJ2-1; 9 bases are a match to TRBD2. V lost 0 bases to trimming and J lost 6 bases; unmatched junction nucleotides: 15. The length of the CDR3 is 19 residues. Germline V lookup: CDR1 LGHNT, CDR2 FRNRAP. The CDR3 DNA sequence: TGTGCTAGTGGTTTGGTCCTGATTGGTGCGGGAGGGCCGGGCAATGAGCAGTTCTTC. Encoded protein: CASGLVLIGAGGPGNEQFF.

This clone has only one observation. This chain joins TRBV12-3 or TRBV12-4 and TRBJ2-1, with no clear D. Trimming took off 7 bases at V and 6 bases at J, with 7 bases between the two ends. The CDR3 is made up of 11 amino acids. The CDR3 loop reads CASTLRNEQFF. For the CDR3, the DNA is TGTGCCAGCACCCTGCGCAATGAGCAGTTCTTC.

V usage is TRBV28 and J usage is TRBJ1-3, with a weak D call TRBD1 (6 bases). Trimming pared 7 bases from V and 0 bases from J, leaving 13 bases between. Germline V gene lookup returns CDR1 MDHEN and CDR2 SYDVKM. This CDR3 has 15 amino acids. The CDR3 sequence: CASIRGMYSGNTIYF. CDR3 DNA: TGTGCCAGCATCAGGGGAATGTACTCTGGAAACACCATATATTTT. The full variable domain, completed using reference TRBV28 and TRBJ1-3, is DVKVTQSSRYLVKRTGEKVFLECVQDMDHENMFWYRQDPGLGLRLIYFSYDVKMKEKGDIPEGYSVSREKKERFSLILESASTNQTSMYLCASIRGMYSGNTIYFGEGSWLTVV.

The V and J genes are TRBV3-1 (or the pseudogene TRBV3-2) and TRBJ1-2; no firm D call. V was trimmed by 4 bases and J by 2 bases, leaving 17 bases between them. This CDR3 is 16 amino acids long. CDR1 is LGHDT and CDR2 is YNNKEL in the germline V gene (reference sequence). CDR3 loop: CASSRRGQSMNYGYTF. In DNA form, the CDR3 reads TGTGCCAGCAGCCGTAGAGGGCAGTCTATGAACTATGGCTACACCTTC.

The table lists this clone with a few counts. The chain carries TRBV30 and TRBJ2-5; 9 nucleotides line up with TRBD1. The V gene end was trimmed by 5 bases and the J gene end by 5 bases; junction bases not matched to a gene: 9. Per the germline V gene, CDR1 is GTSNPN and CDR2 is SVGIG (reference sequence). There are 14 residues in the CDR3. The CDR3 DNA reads TGTGCCTGGGGGGGAAACAGGGGGCTTGAGACCCAGTACTTC. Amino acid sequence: CAWGGNRGLETQYF.

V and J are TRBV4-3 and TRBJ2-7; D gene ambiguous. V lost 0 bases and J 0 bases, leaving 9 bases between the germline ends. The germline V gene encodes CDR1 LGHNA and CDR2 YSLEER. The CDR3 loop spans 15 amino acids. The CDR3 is CASSQDWGSSYEQYF. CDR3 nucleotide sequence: TGCGCCAGCAGCCAAGATTGGGGAAGCTCCTACGAGCAGTACTTC.

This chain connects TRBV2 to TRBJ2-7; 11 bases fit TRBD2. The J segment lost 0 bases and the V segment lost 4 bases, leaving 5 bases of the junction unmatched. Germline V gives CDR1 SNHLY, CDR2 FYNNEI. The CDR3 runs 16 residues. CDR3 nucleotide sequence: TGTGCCAGCAGTGGACTAGCGGGGTCCGTCTCCTACGAGCAGTACTTC. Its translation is CASSGLAGSVSYEQYF.

The CDR3 region has the DNA TGTGCCAGCAGCCCCCGGGTGGGGTGGAGGGGTCAGCCCCAGCATTTT. This codes for CASSPRVGWRGQPQHF. This chain uses TRBV27 with TRBJ1-5, with TRBD1 as a possible D gene (5 bases). The CDR3 runs 16 residues. Trimming took 6 bases from V and 6 from J, leaving 21 bases between them. The germline V gene has CDR1 MNHEY and CDR2 SMNVEV (reference sequence).

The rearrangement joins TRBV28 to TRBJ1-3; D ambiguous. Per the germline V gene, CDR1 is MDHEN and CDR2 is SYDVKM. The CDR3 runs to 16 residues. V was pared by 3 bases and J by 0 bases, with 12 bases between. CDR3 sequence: CASSFAGSLSGNTIYF. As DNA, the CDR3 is TGTGCCAGCAGTTTCGCAGGTTCCCTCTCTGGAAACACCATATATTTT.

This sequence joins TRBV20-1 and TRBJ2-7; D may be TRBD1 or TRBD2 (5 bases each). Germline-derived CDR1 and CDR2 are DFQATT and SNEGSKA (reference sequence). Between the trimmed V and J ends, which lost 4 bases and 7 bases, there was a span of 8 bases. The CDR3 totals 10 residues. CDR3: CSATGAEQYF. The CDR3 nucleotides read TGCAGTGCTACCGGGGCGGAGCAGTACTTC.

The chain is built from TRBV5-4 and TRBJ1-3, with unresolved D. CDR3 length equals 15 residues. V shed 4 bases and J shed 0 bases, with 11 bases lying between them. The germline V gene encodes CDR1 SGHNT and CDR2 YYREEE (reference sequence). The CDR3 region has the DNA TGTGCCAGCAGCACCGCCCCAGTCTCTGGAAACACCATATATTTT. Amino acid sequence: CASSTAPVSGNTIYF.

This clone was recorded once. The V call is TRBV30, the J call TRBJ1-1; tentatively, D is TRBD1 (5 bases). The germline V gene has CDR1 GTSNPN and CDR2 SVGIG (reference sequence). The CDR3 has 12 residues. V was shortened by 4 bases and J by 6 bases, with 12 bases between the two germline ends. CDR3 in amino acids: CAWIGGTAEAFF. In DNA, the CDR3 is TGTGCCTGGATCGGGGGGACCGCTGAAGCTTTCTTT.

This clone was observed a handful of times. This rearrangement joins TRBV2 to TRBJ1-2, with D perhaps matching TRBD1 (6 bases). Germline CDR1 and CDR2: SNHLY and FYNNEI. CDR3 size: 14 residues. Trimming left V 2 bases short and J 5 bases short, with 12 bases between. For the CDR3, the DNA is TGTGCCAGCAGTGAAATAAGGGGGGAGTATGGCTACACCTTC. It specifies CASSEIRGEYGYTF. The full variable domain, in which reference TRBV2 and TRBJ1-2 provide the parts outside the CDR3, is EPEVTQTPSHQVTQMGQEVILRCVPISNHLYFYWYRQILGQKVEFLVSFYNNEISEKSEIFDDQFSVERPDGSNFTLKIRSTKLEDSAMYFCASSEIRGEYGYTFGSGTRLTVV.

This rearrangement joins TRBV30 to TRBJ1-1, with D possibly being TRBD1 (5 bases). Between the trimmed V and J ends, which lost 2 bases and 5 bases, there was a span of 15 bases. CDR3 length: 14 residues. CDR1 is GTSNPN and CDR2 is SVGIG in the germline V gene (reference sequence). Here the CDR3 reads CAWSPPRVGTEAFF. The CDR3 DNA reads TGTGCCTGGAGTCCCCCCAGGGTGGGGACTGAAGCTTTCTTT.

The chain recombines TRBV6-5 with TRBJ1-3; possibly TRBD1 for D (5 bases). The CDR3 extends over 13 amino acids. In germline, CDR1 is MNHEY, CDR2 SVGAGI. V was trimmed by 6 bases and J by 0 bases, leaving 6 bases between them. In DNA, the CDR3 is TGTGCCAGCAGGGGGACCTCTGGAAACACCATATATTTT. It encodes CASRGTSGNTIYF.

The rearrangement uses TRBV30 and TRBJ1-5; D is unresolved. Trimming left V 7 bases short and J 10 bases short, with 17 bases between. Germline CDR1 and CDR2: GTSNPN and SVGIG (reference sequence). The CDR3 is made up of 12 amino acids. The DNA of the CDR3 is TGTGCCTCCCAAGTGGGAGAAAGTCCCCAGCATTTT. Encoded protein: CASQVGESPQHF. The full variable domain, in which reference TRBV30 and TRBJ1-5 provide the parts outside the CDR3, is SQTIHQWPATLVQPVGSPLSLECTVEGTSNPNLYWYRQAAGRGLQLLFYSVGIGQISSEVPQNLSASRPQDRQFILSSKKLLLSDSGFYLCASQVGESPQHFGDGTRLSIL.

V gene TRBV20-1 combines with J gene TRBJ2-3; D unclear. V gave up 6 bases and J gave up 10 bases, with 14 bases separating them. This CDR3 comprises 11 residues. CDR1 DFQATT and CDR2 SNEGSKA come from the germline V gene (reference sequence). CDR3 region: CSAPIGGAQYF. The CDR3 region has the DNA TGCAGTGCCCCGATTGGTGGGGCGCAGTATTTT.

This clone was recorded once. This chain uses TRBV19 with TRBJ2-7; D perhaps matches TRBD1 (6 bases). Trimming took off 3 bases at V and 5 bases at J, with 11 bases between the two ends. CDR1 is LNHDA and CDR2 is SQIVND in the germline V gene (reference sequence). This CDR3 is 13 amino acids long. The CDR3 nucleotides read TGTGCCAGTAGTATCTTGGGGGACAACGAGCAGTACTTC. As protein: CASSILGDNEQYF.

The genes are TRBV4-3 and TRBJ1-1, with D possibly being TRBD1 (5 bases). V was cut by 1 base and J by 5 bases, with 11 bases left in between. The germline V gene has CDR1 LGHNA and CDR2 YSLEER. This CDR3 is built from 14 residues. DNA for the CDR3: TGCGCCAGCAGCCAAGGTGACGAGGGGACTGAAGCTTTCTTT. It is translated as CASSQGDEGTEAFF.

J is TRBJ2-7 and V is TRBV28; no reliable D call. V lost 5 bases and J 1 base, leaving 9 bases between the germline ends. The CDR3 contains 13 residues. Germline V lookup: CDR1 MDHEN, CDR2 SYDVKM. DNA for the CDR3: TGTGCCAGCAGTCCCCCGCCTTCCTACGAGCAGTACTTC. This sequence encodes CASSPPPSYEQYF.

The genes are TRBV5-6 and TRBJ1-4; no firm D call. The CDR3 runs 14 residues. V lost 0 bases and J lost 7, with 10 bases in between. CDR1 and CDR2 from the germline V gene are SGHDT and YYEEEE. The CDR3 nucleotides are TGTGCCAGCAGCTTGGCATCCGGAGGTGAAAAACTGTTTTTT. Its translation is CASSLASGGEKLFF. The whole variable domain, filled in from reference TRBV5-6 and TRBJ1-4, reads DAGVTQSPTHLIKTRGQQVTLRCSPKSGHDTVSWYQQALGQGPQFIFQYYEEEERQRGNFPDRFSGHQFPNYSSELNVNALLLGDSALYLCASSLASGGEKLFFGSGTQLSVL.